This T cell receptor beta chain was captured by sequencing in a study of OX40 agonist ivuxolimab in advanced cancers. On the study more broadly: The patients' treatment was ivuxolimab, an agonistic anti-OX40 (CD134) antibody. The study's findings and limits: Near-lowest levels of clonal expansion characterized partial responders at 0.1-3.0 mg/kg. Low normalized T-cell clonal expansion was also seen in some nonresponders. Clonal expansion from baseline to week 6 occurred in both CD4+ and CD8+ T cells.

CDR1 MDHEN and CDR2 SYDVKM come from the germline V gene. V dropped 3 bases and J dropped 5; count of bases not matched to a gene: 9. CDR3 length: 15 residues. As regards this clone: Antigen unknown.

Clones were sequenced by immunoSEQ multiplex PCR, and TCRdb holds only the in-frame ones, with some missing. The sample gives some 63,000 clones, roughly 84% of which show up once; 27% is in the top ten. This sequence originates from an adult with an advanced solid tumor such as melanoma, head and neck, liver or kidney cancer. The starting material was CD4+ or CD8+ T cells sorted from blood, obtained in a trial of the OX40 agonist ivuxolimab. The chain joins TRBV28 to TRBJ2-7; the match to TRBD2 covers 8 bases. The CDR3 region has the DNA TGTGCCAGCAGTTTGAGCGGGAGCTCCCCTCACGAGCAGTACTTC. It specifies CASSLSGSSPHEQYF.